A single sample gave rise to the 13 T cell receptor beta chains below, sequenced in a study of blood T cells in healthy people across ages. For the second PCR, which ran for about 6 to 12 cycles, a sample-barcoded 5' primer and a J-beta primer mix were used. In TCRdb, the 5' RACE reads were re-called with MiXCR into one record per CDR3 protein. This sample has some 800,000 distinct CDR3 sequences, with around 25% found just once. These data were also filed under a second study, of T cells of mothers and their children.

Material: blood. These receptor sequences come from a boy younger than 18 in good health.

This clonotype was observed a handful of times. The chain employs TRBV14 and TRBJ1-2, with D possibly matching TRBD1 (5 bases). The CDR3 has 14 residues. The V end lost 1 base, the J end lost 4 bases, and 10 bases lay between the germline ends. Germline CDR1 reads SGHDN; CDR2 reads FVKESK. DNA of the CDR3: TGTGCCAGCAGCCAAGCGGGGGACGCCTATGGCTACACCTTC. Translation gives CASSQAGDAYGYTF.

Here the CDR3 reads CASSFYREGSPLHF. CDR3 nucleotides: TGCGCCAGCAGCTTCTACAGGGAGGGTTCACCCCTCCACTTT. The chain recombines TRBV5-1 with TRBJ1-6; the D gene is possibly TRBD1 (6 bases). V was pared by 2 bases and J by 9 bases, with 12 bases between. Germline V CDR1 and CDR2: SGHRS, YFSETQ. The CDR3 totals 14 residues.

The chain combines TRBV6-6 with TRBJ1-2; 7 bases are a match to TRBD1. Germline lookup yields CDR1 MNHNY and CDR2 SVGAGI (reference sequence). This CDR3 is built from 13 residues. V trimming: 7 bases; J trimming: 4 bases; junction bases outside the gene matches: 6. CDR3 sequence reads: CASTRQGGYGYTF. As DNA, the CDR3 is TGTGCCAGCACCCGACAGGGCGGCTATGGCTACACCTTC.

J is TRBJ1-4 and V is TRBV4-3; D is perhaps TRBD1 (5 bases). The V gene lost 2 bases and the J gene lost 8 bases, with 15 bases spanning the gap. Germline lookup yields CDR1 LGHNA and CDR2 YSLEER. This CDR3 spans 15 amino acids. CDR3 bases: TGCGCCAGCAGCCAATATACAGTGTCAGGGGAAAAACTGTTTTTT. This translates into CASSQYTVSGEKLFF.

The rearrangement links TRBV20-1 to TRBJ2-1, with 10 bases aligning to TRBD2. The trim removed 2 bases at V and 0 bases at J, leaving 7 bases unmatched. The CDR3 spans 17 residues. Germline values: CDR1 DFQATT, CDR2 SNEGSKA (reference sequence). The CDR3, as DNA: TGCAGTGCTAGACCAGTAGCGGGGGGCCGCTCCTACAATGAGCAGTTCTTC. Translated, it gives CSARPVAGGRSYNEQFF.

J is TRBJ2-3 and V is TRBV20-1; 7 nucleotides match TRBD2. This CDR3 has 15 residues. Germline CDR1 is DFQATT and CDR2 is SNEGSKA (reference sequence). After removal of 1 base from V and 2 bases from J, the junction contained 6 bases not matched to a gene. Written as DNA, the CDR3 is TGCAGTGCTAGAGTCCGTGGGAGGGTCACAGATACGCAGTATTTT. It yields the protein CSARVRGRVTDTQYF.

Here the CDR3 DNA reads TGTGCCAGTAGTATAAGTACTACCAACAATGAGCAGTTCTTC. Encoded protein: CASSISTTNNEQFF. The chain carries TRBV19 and TRBJ2-5; D is uncertain. Near its end, the DNA agrees better with TRBJ2-1, so the J call may be wrong. The CDR3 covers 14 residues. Per germline, CDR1 LNHDA and CDR2 SQIVND (reference sequence).

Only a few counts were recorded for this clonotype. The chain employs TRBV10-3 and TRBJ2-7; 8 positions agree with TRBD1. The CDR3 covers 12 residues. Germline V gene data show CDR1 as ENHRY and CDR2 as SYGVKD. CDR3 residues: CATTGGGYEQYF. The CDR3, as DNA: TGTGCAACCACAGGGGGAGGCTACGAGCAGTACTTC.

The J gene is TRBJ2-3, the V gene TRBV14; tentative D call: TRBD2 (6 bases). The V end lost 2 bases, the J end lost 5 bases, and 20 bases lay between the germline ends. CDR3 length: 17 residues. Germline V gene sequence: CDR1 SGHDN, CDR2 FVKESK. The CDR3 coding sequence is TGTGCCAGCAGCCAATTTACTAGCCCAGCGACCGTAGATACGCAGTATTTT. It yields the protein CASSQFTSPATVDTQYF.

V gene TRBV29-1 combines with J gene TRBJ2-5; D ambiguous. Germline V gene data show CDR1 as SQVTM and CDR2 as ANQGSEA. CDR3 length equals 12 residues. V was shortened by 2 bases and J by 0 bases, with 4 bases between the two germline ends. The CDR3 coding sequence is TGCAGCGTTGAAATGTACCAAGAGACCCAGTACTTC. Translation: CSVEMYQETQYF. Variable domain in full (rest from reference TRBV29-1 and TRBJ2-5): SAVISQKPSRDICQRGTSLTIQCQVDSQVTMMFWYRQQPGQSLTLIATANQGSEATYESGFVIDKFPISRPNLTFSTLTVSNMSPEDSSIYLCSVEMYQETQYFGPGTRLLVL.

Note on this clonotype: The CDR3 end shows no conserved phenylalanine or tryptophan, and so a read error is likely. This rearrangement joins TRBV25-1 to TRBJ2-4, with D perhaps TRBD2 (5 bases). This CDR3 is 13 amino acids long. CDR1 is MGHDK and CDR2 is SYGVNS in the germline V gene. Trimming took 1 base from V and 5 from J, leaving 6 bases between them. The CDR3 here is CASSEWEQNIQYL. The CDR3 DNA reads TGTGCCAGCAGTGAATGGGAGCAAAACATTCAGTACCTC.

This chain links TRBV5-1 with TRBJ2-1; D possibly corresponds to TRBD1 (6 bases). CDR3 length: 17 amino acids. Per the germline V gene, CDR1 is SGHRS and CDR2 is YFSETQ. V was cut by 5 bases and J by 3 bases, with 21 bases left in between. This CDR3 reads CASSFFTYRELYNEQFF. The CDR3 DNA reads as TGCGCCAGCAGTTTTTTTACGTACAGGGAACTCTACAATGAGCAGTTCTTC.

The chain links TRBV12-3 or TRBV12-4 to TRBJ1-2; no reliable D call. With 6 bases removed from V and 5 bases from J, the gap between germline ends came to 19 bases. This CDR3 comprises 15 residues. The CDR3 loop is CASSPVFRPFYGYTF. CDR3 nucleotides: TGTGCCAGCAGCCCCGTTTTTCGGCCTTTTTATGGCTACACCTTC.